This T cell receptor beta chain was observed in a study of patients and donors after allogeneic stem cell transplantation (dated by TCRdb to 2020 to 2022). With respect to this clonotype: No cognate antigen has been identified for it. At one end the junction does not follow the germline gene, possibly because of a read error.

The germline V gene encodes CDR1 SEHNR and CDR2 FQNEAQ (reference sequence). From its cysteine to its phenylalanine, the CDR3 spans 12 amino acids. Solely the CDR3 DNA is kept, with 36 bases framed from the first base. Library preparation employed RT-PCR. The instrument was a NextSeq 550. TCRdb handled the public reads itself, with Q25 trimming in fastp and clone calling in MiXCR, and kept productive beta chains. Every distinct CDR3 protein forms one entry, paired with its most common genes and DNA. The sample table contains approximately 150,000 distinct CDR3 sequences; only one count was recorded for about 24% of them. 20% to 30% of the sample is taken by the ten largest.

This clonotype was sampled from a human donor who was either an allogeneic HSCT recipient or a stem cell or donor lymphocyte infusion donor (not recorded which). It is not recorded whose cells these are; they may come from a transplant donor. This sequence uses TRBV7-9 and TRBJ2-7, and 7 junction bases match TRBD1. The source material was blood, either unsorted or a sorted T cell fraction (not recorded which). The DNA reads TGTGCCAGCAGCTTAGACTCCGGGACAGCTCCTTTC. This gives the protein CASSLDSGTAPF.